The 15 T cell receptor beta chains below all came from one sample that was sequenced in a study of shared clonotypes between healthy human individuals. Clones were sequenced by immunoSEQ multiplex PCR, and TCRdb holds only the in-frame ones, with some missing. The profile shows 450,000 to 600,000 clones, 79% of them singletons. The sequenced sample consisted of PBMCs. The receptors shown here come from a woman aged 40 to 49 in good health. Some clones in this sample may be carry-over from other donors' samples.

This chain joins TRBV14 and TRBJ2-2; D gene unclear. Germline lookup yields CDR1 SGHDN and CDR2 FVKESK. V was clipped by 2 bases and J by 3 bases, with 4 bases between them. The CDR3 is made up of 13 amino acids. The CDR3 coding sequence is TGTGCCAGCAGCCAATCTCACACCGGGGAGCTGTTTTTT. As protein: CASSQSHTGELFF.

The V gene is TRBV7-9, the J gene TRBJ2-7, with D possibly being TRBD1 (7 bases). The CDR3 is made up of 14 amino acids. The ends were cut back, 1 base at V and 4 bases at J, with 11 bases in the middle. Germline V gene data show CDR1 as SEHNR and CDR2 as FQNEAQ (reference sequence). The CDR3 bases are TGTGCCAGCAGCTTAGGCAGGGGGAGGTACGAGCAGTACTTC. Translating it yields CASSLGRGRYEQYF. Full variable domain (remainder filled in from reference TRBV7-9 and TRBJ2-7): DTGVSQNPRHKITKRGQNVTFRCDPISEHNRLYWYRQTLGQGPEFLTYFQNEAQLEKSRLLSDRFSAERPKGSFSTLEIQRTEQGDSAMYLCASSLGRGRYEQYFGPGTRLTVT.

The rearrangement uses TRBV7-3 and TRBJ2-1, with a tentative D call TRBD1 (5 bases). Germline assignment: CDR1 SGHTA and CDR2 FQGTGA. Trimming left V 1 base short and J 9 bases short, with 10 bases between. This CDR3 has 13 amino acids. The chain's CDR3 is CASSLRGTGEQFF. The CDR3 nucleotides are TGTGCCAGCAGCTTAAGGGGTACAGGTGAGCAGTTCTTC.

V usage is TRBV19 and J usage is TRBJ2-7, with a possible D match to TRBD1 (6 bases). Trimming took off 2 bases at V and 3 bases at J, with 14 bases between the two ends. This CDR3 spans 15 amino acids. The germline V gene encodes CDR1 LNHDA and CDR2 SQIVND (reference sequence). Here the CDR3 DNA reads TGTGCCAGTAGTATATCCCCGACAGGTGACTACGAGCAGTACTTC. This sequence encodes CASSISPTGDYEQYF.

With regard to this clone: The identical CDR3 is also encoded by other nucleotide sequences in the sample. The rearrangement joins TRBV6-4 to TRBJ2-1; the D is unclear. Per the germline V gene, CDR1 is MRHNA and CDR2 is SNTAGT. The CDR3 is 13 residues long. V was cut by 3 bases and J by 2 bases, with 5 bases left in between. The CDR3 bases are TGTGCCAGCAGTGAAGACACCTACAATGAGCAGTTCTTC. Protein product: CASSEDTYNEQFF.

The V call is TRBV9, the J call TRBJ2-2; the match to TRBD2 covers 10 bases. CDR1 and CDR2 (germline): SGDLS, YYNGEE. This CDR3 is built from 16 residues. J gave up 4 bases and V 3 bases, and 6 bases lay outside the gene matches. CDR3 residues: CASSASGRAVTGELFF. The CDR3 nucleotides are TGTGCCAGCAGCGCGAGCGGGAGGGCGGTCACCGGGGAGCTGTTTTTT.

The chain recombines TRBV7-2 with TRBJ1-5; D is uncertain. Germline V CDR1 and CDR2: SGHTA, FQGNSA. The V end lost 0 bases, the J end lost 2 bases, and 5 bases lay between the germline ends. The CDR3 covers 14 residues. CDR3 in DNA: TGTGCCAGCAGCTTAGCGCACCGCAATCAGCCCCAGCATTTT. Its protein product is CASSLAHRNQPQHF.

CDR3: CASSEARGLETQYF. The CDR3 DNA reads as TGTGCCAGCAGTGAAGCGCGGGGGCTGGAGACCCAGTACTTC. This sequence joins TRBV2 and TRBJ2-5; D possibly corresponds to TRBD2 (7 bases). The CDR3 is made up of 14 amino acids. Germline V gene lookup returns CDR1 SNHLY and CDR2 FYNNEI. Trimming stripped 0 bases from V and 5 bases from J, with 10 bases between.

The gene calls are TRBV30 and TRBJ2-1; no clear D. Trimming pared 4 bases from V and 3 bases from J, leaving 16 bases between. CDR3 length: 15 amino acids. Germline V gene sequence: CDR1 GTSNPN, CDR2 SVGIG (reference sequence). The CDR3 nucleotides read TGTGCCTGGACATTTTTAGGCGGAGTCTACAATGAGCAGTTCTTC. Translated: CAWTFLGGVYNEQFF.

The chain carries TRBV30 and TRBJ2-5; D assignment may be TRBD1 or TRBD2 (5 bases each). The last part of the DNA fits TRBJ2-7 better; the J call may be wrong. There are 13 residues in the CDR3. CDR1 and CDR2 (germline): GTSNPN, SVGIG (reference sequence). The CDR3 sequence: CAWGNGATYEQYF. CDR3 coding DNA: TGTGCCTGGGGAAACGGGGCTACCTACGAGCAGTACTTC.

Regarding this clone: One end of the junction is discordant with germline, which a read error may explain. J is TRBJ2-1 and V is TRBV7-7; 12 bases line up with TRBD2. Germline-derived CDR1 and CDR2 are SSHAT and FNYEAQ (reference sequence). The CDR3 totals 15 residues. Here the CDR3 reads CASSLGASGRGEQFF. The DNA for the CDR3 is TGTGCTAGCAGCTTAGGTGCTAGCGGGAGGGGTGAGCAGTTCTTC.

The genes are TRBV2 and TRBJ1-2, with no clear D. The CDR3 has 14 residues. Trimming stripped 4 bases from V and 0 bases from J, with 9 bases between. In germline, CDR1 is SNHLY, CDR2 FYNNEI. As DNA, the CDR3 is TGTGCCAGCAGTGGAGGCACCTCTAACTATGGCTACACCTTC. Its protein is CASSGGTSNYGYTF.

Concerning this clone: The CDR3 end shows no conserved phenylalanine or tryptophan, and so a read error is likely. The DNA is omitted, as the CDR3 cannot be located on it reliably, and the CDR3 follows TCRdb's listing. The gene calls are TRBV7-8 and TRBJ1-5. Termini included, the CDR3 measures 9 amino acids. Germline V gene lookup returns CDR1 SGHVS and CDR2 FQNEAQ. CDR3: CASSLGDAI.

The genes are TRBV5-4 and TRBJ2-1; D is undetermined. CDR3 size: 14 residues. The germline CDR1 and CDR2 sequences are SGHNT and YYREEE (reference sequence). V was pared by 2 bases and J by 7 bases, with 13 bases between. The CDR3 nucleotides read TGTGCCAGCAGCTTAGGCGGTAGCCTAAATGAGCAGTTCTTC. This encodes CASSLGGSLNEQFF.

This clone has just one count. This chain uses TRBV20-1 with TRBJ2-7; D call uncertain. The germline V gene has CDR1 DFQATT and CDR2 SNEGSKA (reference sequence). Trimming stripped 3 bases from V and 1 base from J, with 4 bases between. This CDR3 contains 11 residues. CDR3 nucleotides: TGCAGTGCTAGCGAGTCCTACGAGCAGTACTTC. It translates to CSASESYEQYF.